This T cell receptor (beta chain) was sequenced during a study of blood T cells in healthy people across ages (dated by TCRdb to between 2014 and 2016). Background on the whole study: In model experiments, roughly one uniquely barcoded TCR beta cDNA molecule per two T cells was captured by template switching. Donors were grouped into four age groups: young (average approximately 16 years), middle-aged (about 40), aged (over 55) and long-lived (about 82). Age-related changes in TCR beta repertoire diversity were measured in the study by deep sequencing normalized with unique cDNA molecular identifiers. To avoid experimental bias, donors of different ages were randomly spread across the sequencing lanes. For two donors (one aged 18 to 30 and one aged 80 or older), the study analyzed two additional independent replicas of 1 million unique cDNA reads from the same blood draw.

The germline V gene provides CDR1 MRHNA and CDR2 SNTAGT. V was cut back by 1 base and J by 8 bases, leaving a gap of 26 bases between them. Taken from cysteine to phenylalanine, the CDR3 has 18 residues. Only CDR3 DNA remains: 54 bases, in frame from the first base. A remark on this clonotype: The clone's antigen remains unknown. No clone much larger than this one lies a single base away; base qualities are absent.

Overall study results and their limits: Estimates of total diversity based on one million sequenced T cells were regarded as lower bounds and as underestimates. As age increased, observed TCR beta diversity per million T cells dropped in a roughly linear way, and a significant reduction was already evident by age 40. There was a strong correlation between observed TCR beta diversity and the percentage of naive T cells measured by flow cytometry. Because profiling used bulk unsorted PBMCs, naive and antigen-experienced compartments could not be compared conclusively. The CMV infection status of donors was not known, potentially confounding age-related changes in expanded clonotypes. Compared with the aged group, the long-lived group had more naive CD4+ T cells, fewer expanded clones and increased TCR diversity, a pattern suggesting age selection.

The donors were roughly 40 Caucasian individuals from Russia, aged roughly 6 to 100 years, who were systemically healthy. Approximately 9 milliliters of peripheral blood were collected from each donor into EDTA-treated Vacutainer tubes. Ficoll-Paque density-gradient centrifugation was used to isolate PBMCs, with at least 6.5 million per sample. Trizol reagent was used to extract total RNA from PBMCs, with at least 5.5 micrograms per sample. For every donor, flow cytometry on a PBMC aliquot measured the percentage of naive CD45RAhigh/CD27high T cells. Libraries were prepared through 5' RACE. A second PCR of 7 to 11 cycles was performed with a sample-barcoded 5' primer and a J-beta primer mix. Each TCR beta cDNA molecule received a unique molecular identifier from a template-switch 5' adaptor carrying 12 random nucleotides. Each sample yielded at least 2.5 million CDR3-containing paired-end reads. All of the RNA was converted into first-strand cDNA using the Mint cDNA synthesis kit, with a TRBC-specific oligonucleotide serving as the primer. Following uracil-DNA glycosylase treatment, all cDNA underwent a first 18-cycle PCR with the universal primers M1SS and BC2_uni_R. The published analysis was carried out like this. Each sample was normalized by randomly selecting 1 million high-quality reads, each carrying a distinct molecular identifier. Reads sharing molecular identifiers were discarded rather than binned into consensus sequences. MiTCR, set to a Q25 quality threshold and the strictest error-elimination algorithm, was used for CDR3 identification, clonotype clustering and error correction. Lower-bound total TCR beta diversity was estimated with a nonparametric unseen species model using Euler transformation. The public reads were run again by TCRdb, first through fastp at Q25 and then through MiXCR, and only productive beta chains were kept. A single entry per CDR3 protein holds the most common genes and DNA from its merged rows. What appears here as the V and J calls and clone size reflects TCRdb's work, not the paper's. The sample contains around 2 million distinct CDR3 sequences, approximately 39% of them found a single time. In total, the top ten clones hold under 30% of the sample.

The sequencing input was blood. The sequence links TRBV6-4 to TRBJ1-2; possibly the D gene is TRBD1, per 6 matching bases. The TCR comes from a human donor in good health. The DNA sequence is given as TGTGCCAGCAGTGACTTCAGCAGGGCAGGGGTTGATTGGCGGGGCTACACCTTC. This yields the protein CASSDFSRAGVDWRGYTF.